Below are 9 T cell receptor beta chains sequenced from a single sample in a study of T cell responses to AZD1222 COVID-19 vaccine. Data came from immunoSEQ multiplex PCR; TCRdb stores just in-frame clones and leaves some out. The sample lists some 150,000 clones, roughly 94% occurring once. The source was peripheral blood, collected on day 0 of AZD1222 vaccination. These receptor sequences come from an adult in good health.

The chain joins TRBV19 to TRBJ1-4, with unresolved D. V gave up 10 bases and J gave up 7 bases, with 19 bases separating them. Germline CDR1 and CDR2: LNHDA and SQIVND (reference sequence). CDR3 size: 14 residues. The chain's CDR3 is CATSRQLFGEKLFF. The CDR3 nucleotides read TGTGCCACCAGCCGCCAGTTGTTTGGTGAAAAACTGTTTTTT. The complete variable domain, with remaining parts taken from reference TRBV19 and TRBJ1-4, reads DGGITQSPKYLFRKEGQNVTLSCEQNLNHDAMYWYRQDPGQGLRLIYYSQIVNDFQKGDIAEGYSVSREKKESFPLTVTSAQKNPTAFYLCATSRQLFGEKLFFGSGTQLSVL.

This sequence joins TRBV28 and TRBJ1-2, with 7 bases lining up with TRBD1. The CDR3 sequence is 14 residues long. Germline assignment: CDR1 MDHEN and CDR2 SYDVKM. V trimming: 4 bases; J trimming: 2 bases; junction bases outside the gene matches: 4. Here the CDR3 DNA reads TGTGCCAGCAGTTCAGGGGGAATAAACTATGGCTACACCTTC. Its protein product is CASSSGGINYGYTF.

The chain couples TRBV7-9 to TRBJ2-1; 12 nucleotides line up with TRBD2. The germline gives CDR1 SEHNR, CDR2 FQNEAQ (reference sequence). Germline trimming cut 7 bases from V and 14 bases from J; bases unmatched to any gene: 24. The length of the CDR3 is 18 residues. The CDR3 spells CASISTGRRTSGVPVEFF. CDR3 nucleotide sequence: TGTGCCAGCATCAGTACAGGGCGGAGGACTAGCGGGGTTCCCGTCGAGTTCTTC.

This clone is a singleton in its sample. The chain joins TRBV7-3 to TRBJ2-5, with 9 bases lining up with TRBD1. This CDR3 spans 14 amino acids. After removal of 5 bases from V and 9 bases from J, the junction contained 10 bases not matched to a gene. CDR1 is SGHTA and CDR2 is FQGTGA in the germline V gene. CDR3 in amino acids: CASSPRQGVTAQYF. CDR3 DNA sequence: TGTGCCAGCAGCCCAAGACAGGGGGTAACGGCCCAGTACTTC.

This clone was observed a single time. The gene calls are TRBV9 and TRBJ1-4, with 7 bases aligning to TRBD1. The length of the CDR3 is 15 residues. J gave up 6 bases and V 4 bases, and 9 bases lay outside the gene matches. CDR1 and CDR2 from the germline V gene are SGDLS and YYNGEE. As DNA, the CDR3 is TGTGCCAGCAGCACAACGACAGGGCCGGATGAAAAACTGTTTTTT. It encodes CASSTTTGPDEKLFF.

The CDR3 loop reads CASSTRHRDTQYF. The CDR3, as DNA: TGTGCCAGTAGTACTCGACACAGGGATACGCAGTATTTT. V and J are TRBV19 and TRBJ2-3, with a tentative D call TRBD1 (5 bases). Per germline, CDR1 LNHDA and CDR2 SQIVND (reference sequence). The V gene lost 4 bases and the J gene lost 6 bases, with 11 bases spanning the gap. This CDR3 comprises 13 residues.

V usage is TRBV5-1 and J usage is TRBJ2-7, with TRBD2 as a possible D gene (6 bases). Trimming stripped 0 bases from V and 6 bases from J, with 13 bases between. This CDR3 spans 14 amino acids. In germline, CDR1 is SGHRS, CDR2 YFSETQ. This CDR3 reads CASSLDGGRLEQYV. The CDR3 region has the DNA TGCGCCAGCAGCTTGGACGGGGGACGGCTCGAGCAGTACGTC.

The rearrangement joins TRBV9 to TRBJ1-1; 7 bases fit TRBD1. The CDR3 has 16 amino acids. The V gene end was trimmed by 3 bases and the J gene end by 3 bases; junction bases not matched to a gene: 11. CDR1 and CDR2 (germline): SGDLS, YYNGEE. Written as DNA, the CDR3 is TGTGCCAGCAGCGCCCCCACAGGGGATGCGGACACTGAAGCTTTCTTT. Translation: CASSAPTGDADTEAFF.

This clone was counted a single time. The CDR3, as DNA: TGTGCCAGCAGTGAAAAGGGAGAGGGCGAGCAGTACGTC. Residues: CASSEKGEGEQYV. The chain uses TRBV6-1 and TRBJ2-7; possibly TRBD2 for D (5 bases). The CDR3 length is 13 residues. The germline gives CDR1 MNHNS, CDR2 SASEGT. The V and J ends lost 2 bases and 6 bases respectively, with 11 bases between them.